This T cell receptor beta chain was sequenced in a study of CD8 T cells in ankylosing spondylitis. Study-wide results and limits: The study identified a TCR beta motif of several highly homologous variants that appeared characteristic of ankylosing spondylitis blood. Several of the motif variants were reported before in synovial fluid and blood from reactive arthritis.

This clonotype was seen more than once but under ten times. What it binds is unknown. One entry per CDR3 protein results from TCRdb running MiXCR on the 5' RACE reads. The data contain 200,000 to 300,000 distinct CDR3 sequences, over 7% of them singletons. V was cut by 5 bases and J by 0 bases, with 20 bases left in between. The CDR3 loop spans 16 amino acids. CDR1 and CDR2 from the germline V gene are DFQATT and SNEGSKA (reference sequence). V usage is TRBV20-1 and J usage is TRBJ2-7; weak D call: TRBD2 (6 bases). The sequenced sample consisted of blood, either unsorted or a sorted T cell fraction (not recorded which). This clonotype was obtained from a female donor with ankylosing spondylitis or in good health (not recorded which). CDR3 sequence (DNA): TGCAGTGCTCCTGATCCTGGCGGGGCCACCTCCTACGAGCAGTACTTC. Protein sequence: CSAPDPGGATSYEQYF.